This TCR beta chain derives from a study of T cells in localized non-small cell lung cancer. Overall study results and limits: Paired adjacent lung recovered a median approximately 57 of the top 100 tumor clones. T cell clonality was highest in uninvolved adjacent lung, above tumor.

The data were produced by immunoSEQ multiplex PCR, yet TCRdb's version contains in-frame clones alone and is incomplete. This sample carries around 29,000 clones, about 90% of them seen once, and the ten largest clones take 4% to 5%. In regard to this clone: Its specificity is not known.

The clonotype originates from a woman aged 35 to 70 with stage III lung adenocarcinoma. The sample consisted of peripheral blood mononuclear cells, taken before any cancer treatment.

CDR3 protein: CASSSIGGFTEAFF. CDR3 nucleotide sequence: TGTGCCAGCAGTTCAATCGGGGGTTTCACTGAAGCTTTCTTT. V usage is TRBV2 and J usage is TRBJ1-1; maybe TRBD1 (5 bases). Trimming shortened V by 5 bases and J by 4 bases, and 14 bases separated the two germline ends. Germline values: CDR1 SNHLY, CDR2 FYNNEI. The CDR3 spans 14 residues.